This T cell receptor beta chain was observed in a study of graft-versus-host responses after intestinal transplantation. Trimming cost V 1 base and J 0 bases, with 15 bases left between them. In germline, CDR1 is SEHNR, CDR2 FQNEAQ (reference sequence). CDR3 length equals 18 residues. Repertoires were generated with immunoSEQ multiplex PCR, while TCRdb's copy carries only in-frame clones and drops some. The sample consists of nearly 100,000 clones, 90% of them appearing once. The chain carries TRBV7-9 and TRBJ1-4; D not certain. The TCR sequence derives from a human patient who received an intestinal transplant, so some T cells may come from the graft donor. The sample in question was PBMCs, obtained approximately 470 days after intestinal transplant. DNA for the CDR3: TGTGCCAGCAGCTTAGGAGGGTCGGCACAGTCAACTAATGAAAAACTGTTTTTT. This encodes CASSLGGSAQSTNEKLFF.